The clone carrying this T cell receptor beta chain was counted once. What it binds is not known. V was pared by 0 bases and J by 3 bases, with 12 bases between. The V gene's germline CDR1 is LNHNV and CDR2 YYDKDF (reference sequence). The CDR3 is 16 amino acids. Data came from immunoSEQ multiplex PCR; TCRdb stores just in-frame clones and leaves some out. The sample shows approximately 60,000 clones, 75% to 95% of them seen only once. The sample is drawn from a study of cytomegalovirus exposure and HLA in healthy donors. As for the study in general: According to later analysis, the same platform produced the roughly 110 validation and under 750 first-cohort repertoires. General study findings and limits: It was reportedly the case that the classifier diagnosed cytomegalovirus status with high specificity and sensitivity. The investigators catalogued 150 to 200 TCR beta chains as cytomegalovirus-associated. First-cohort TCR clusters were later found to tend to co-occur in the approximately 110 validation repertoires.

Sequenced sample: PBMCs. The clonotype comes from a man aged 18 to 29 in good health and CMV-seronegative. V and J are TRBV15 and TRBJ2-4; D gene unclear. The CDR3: CATSRDTGGDKNIQYF. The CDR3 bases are TGTGCCACCAGCAGAGATACCGGTGGTGACAAAAACATTCAGTACTTC.